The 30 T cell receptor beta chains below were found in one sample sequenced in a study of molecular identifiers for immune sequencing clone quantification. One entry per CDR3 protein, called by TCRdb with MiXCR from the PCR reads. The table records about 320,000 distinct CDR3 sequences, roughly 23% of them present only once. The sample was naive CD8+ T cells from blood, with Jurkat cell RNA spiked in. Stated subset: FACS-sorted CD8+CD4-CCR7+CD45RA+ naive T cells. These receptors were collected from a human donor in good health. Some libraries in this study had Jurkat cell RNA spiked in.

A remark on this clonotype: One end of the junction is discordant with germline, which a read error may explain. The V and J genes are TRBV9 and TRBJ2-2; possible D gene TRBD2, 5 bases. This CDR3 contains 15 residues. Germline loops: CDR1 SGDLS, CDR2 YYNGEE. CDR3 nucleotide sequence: TGTGCCGGCAGCGGCCCCCGAGGCAGAGCCGGGGAGCTGTTTTTT. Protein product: CAGSGPRGRAGELFF.

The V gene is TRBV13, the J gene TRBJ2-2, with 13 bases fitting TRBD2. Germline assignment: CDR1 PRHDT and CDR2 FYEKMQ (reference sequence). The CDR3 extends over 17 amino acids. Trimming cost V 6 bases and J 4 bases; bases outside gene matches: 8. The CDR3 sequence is CASRGLAGDGGTGELFF. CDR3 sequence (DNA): TGTGCCAGCAGAGGACTAGCGGGAGACGGAGGCACCGGGGAGCTGTTTTTT.

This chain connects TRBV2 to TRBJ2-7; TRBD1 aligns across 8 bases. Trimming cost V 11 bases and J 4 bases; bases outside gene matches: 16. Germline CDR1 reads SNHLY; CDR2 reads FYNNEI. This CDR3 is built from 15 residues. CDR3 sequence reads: CACNSGQGVIYEQYF. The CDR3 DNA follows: TGTGCCTGCAACAGCGGACAGGGAGTAATTTACGAGCAGTACTTC.

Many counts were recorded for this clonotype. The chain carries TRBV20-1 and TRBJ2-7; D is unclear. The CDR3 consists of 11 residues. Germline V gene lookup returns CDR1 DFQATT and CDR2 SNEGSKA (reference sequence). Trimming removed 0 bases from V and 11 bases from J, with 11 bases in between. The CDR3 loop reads CSARDVAVEYF. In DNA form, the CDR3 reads TGCAGTGCTAGAGACGTGGCCGTCGAGTACTTC.

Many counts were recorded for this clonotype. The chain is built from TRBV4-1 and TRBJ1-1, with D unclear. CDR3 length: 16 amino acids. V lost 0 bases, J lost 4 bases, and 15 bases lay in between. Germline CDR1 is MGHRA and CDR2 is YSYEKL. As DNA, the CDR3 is TGCGCCAGCAGCCAAGACCCGGGAGCCCGGGCCACTGAAGCTTTCTTT. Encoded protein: CASSQDPGARATEAFF.

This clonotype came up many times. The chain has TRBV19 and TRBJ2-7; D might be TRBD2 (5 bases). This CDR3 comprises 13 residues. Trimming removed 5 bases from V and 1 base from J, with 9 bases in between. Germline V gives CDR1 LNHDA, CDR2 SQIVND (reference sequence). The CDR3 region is CASSRTDSYEQYF. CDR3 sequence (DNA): TGTGCCAGTAGTCGGACTGATTCCTACGAGCAGTACTTC. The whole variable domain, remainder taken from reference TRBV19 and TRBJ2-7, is DGGITQSPKYLFRKEGQNVTLSCEQNLNHDAMYWYRQDPGQGLRLIYYSQIVNDFQKGDIAEGYSVSREKKESFPLTVTSAQKNPTAFYLCASSRTDSYEQYFGPGTRLTVT.

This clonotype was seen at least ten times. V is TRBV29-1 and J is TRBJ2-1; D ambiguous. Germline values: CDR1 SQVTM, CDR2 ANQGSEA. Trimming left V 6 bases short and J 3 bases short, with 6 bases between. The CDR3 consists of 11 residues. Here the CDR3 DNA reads TGCAGCGTCGAACTCTACAATGAGCAGTTCTTC. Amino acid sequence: CSVELYNEQFF.

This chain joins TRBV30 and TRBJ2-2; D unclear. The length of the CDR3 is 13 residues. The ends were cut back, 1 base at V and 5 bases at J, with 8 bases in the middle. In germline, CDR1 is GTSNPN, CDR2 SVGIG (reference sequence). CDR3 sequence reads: CAWSESGTGELFF. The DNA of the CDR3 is TGTGCCTGGAGTGAGAGTGGGACCGGGGAGCTGTTTTTT.

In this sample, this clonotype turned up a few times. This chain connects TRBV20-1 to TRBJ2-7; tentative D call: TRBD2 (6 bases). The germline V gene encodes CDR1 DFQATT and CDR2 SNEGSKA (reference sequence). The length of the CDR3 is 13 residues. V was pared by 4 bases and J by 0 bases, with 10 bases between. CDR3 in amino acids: CSATPGLSYEQYF. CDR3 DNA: TGCAGTGCTACTCCGGGACTCTCCTACGAGCAGTACTTC.

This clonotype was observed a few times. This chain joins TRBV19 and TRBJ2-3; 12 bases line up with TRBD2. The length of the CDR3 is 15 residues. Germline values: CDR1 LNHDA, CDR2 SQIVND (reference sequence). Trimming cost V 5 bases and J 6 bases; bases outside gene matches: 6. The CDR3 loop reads CASSSTSGSIDTQYF. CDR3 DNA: TGTGCCAGTAGTTCGACTAGCGGGAGTATCGATACGCAGTATTTT.

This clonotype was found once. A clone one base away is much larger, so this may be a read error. Here the CDR3 reads CASSDGTNQPPHF. In nucleotides, the CDR3 is TGTGCCAGCAGTGACGGCACTAATCAGCCCCCGCATTTT. The chain combines TRBV2 with TRBJ1-5; D is unresolved. This CDR3 has 13 residues. Germline values: CDR1 SNHLY, CDR2 FYNNEI. Full variable domain (outside the CDR3, taken from reference TRBV2 and TRBJ1-5): EPEVTQTPSHQVTQMGQEVILRCVPISNHLYFYWYRQILGQKVEFLVSFYNNEISEKSEIFDDQFSVERPDGSNFTLKIRSTKLEDSAMYFCASSDGTNQPPHFGDGTRLSIL.

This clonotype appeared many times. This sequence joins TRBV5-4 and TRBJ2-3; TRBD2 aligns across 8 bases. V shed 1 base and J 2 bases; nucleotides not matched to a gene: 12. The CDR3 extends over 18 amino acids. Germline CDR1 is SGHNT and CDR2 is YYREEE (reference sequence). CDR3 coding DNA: TGTGCCAGCAGCTTGCCGAATACATCTAGCGGGTTCACAGATACGCAGTATTTT. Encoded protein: CASSLPNTSSGFTDTQYF.

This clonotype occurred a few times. The CDR3 sequence is CSVEKKNTGELFF. CDR3 nucleotide sequence: TGCAGCGTTGAAAAAAAGAACACCGGGGAGCTGTTTTTT. The chain joins TRBV29-1 to TRBJ2-2; D remains ambiguous. The CDR3 loop spans 13 amino acids. With 2 bases removed from V and 1 base from J, the gap between germline ends came to 5 bases. Germline CDR1 reads SQVTM; CDR2 reads ANQGSEA.

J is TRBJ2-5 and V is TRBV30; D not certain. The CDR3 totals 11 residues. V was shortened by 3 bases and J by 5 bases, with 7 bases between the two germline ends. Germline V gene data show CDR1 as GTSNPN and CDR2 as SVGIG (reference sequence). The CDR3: CAWSQRETQYF. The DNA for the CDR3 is TGTGCCTGGAGCCAAAGGGAGACCCAGTACTTC. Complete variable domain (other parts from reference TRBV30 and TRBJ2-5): SQTIHQWPATLVQPVGSPLSLECTVEGTSNPNLYWYRQAAGRGLQLLFYSVGIGQISSEVPQNLSASRPQDRQFILSSKKLLLSDSGFYLCAWSQRETQYFGPGTRLLVL.

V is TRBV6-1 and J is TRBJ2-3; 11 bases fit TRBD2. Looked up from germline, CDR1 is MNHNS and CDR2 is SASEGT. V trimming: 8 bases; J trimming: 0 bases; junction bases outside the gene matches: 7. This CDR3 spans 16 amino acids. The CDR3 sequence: CASRLGLAASTDTQYF. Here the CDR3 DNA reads TGTGCCAGCCGATTGGGACTAGCGGCTAGCACAGATACGCAGTATTTT.

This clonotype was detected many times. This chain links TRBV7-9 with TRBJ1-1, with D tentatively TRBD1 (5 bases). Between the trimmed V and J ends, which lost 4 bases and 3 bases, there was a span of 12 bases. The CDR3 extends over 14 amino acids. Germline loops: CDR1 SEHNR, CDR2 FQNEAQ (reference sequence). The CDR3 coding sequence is TGTGCCAGCAGCTCGTCGCAGGGATACACTGAAGCTTTCTTT. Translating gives CASSSSQGYTEAFF. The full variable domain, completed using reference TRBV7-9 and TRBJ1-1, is DTGVSQNPRHKITKRGQNVTFRCDPISEHNRLYWYRQTLGQGPEFLTYFQNEAQLEKSRLLSDRFSAERPKGSFSTLEIQRTEQGDSAMYLCASSSSQGYTEAFFGQGTRLTVV.

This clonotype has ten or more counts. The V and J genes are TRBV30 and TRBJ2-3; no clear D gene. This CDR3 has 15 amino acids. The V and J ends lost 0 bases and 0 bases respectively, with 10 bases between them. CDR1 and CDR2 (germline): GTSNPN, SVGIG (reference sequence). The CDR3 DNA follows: TGTGCCTGGAGTGTTGGGGTTTCTAGCACAGATACGCAGTATTTT. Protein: CAWSVGVSSTDTQYF. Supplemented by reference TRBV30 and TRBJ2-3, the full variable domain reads SQTIHQWPATLVQPVGSPLSLECTVEGTSNPNLYWYRQAAGRGLQLLFYSVGIGQISSEVPQNLSASRPQDRQFILSSKKLLLSDSGFYLCAWSVGVSSTDTQYFGPGTRLTVL.

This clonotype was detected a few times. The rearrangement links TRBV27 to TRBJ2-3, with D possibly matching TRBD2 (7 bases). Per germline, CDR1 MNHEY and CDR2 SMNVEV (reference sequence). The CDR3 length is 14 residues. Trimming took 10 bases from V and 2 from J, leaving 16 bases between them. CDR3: CATISGGATDTQYF. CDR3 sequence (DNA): TGTGCCACCATTTCGGGGGGCGCCACAGATACGCAGTATTTT.

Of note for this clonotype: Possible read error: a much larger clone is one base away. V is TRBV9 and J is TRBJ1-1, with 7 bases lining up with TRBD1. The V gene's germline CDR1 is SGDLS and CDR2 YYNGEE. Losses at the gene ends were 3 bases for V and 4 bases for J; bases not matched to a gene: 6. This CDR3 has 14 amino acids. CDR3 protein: CASSEGNRGTEAFF. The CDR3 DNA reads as TGTGCCAGCAGCGAGGGGAACAGGGGCACTGAAGCTTTCTTT.

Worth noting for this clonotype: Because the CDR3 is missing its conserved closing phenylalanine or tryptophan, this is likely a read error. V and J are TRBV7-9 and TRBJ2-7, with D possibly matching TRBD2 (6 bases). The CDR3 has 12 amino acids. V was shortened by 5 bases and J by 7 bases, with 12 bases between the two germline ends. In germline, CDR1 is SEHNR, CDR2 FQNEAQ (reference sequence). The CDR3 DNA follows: TGTGCCAGCAGCCCCCCTGGGGGGGAGCAGTACTCC. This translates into CASSPPGGEQYS.

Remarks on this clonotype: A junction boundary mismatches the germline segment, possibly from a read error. Here the CDR3 reads CARSPTSPLGWQYF. CDR3 coding DNA: TGTGCCCGCAGCCCGACGTCTCCATTAGGATGGCAGTACTTC. This chain links TRBV7-2 with TRBJ2-7; D is unclear. From germline, CDR1 is SGHTA and CDR2 FQGNSA. The CDR3 covers 14 residues.

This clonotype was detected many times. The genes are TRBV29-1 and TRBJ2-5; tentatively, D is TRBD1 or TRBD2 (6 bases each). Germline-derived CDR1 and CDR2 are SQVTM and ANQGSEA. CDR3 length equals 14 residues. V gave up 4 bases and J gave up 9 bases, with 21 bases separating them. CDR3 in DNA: TGCAGCGTTGGAGTCGTCGTAGCAGGGGAGGCCCAGTACTTC. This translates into CSVGVVVAGEAQYF.

The CDR3 here is CASSSDPDTQYF. The DNA of the CDR3 is TGTGCCAGCAGTTCCGACCCTGATACGCAGTATTTT. V usage is TRBV27 and J usage is TRBJ2-3; D not certain. This CDR3 is 12 amino acids long. The germline V gene has CDR1 MNHEY and CDR2 SMNVEV (reference sequence). V lost 4 bases and J 6 bases, leaving 8 bases between the germline ends.

The CDR3, as DNA: TGTGCCAGCAGCTTTCTTGCAGATCAAGAGACCCAGTACTTC. Its protein product is CASSFLADQETQYF. The J gene is TRBJ2-5, the V gene TRBV13, with no clear D. Trimming removed 3 bases at V and 2 bases at J, with 10 bases between. The CDR3 has 14 residues. CDR1 is PRHDT and CDR2 is FYEKMQ in the germline V gene (reference sequence).

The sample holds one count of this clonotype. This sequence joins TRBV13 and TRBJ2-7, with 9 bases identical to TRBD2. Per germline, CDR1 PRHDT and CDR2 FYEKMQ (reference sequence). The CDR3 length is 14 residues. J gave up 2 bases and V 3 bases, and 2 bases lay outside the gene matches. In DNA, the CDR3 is TGTGCCAGCAGCTTTCTAGCGGGGCCCTACGAGCAGTACTTC. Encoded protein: CASSFLAGPYEQYF.

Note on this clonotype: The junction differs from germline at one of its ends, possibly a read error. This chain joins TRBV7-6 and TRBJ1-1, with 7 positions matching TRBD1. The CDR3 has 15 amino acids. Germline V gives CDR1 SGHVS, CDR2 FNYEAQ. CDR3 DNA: TGTGCCAGCAGCTTAGTCGACAGGGTGGGCACTGAAGCTTTGTTT. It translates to CASSLVDRVGTEALF. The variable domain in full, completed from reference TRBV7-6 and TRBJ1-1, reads GAGVSQSPRYKVTKRGQDVALRCDPISGHVSLYWYRQALGQGPEFLTYFNYEAQQDKSGLPNDRFSAERPEGSISTLTIQRTEQRDSAMYRCASSLVDRVGTEALFGQGTRLTVV.

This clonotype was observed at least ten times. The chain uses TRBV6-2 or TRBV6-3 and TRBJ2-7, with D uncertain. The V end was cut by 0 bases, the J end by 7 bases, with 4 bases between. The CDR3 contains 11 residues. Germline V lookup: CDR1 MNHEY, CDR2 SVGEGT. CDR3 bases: TGTGCCAGCAGTTACTCGTGGGAGCAGTACTTC. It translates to CASSYSWEQYF.

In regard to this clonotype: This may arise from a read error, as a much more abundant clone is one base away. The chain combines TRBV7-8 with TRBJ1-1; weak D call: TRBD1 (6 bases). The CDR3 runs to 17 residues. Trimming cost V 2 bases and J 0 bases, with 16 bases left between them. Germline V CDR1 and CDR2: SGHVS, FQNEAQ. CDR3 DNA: TGTGCCAGCAGCTTATACGAGACAGGCCCTTTGAACACTGAAGCTTTCTTT. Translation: CASSLYETGPLNTEAFF.

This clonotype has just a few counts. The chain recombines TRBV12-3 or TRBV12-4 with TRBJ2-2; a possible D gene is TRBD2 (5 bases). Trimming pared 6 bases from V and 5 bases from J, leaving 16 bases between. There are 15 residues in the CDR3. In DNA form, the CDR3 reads TGTGCCAGCAGACCCCCGAGGGATGGTACCGGGGAGCTGTTTTTT. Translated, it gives CASRPPRDGTGELFF.

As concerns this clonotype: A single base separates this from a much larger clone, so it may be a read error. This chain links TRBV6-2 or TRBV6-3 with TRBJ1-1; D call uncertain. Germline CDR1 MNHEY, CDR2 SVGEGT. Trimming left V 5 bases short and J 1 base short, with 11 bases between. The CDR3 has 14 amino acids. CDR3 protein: CASSHVERNTEAFF. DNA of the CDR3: TGTGCCAGCAGTCACGTGGAGAGGAACACTGAAGCTTTCTTT.